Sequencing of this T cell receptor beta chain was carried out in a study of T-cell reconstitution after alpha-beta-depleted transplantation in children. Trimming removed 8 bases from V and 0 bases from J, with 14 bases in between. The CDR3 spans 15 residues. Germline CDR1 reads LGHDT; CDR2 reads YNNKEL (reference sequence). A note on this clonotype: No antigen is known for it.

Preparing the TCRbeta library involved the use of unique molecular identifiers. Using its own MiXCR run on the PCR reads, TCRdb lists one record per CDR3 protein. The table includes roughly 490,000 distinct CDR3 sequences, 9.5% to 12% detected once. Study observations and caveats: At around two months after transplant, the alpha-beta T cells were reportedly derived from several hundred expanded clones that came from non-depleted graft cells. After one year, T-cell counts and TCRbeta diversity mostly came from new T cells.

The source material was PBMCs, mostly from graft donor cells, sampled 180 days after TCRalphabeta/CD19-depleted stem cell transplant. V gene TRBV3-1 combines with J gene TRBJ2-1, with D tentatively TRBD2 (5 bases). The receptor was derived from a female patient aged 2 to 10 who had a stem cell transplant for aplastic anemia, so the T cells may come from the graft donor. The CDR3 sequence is CASARGISSYNEQFF. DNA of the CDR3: TGTGCCAGCGCCCGAGGGATTTCCTCCTACAATGAGCAGTTCTTC.